The 24 T cell receptor beta chains below come from one sample, sequenced in a study of post-analysis software for immune sequencing data. Whole-study results and caveats: A handful of TRBV segments appeared more often in patients than in controls, and TRBV5-6, TRBV5-1 and TRBV20-1 were among these.

Antigens of these TCRs are unknown. Every TCR beta cDNA library bore unique molecular identifiers. MiXCR was run by TCRdb on the PCR reads, yielding one entry per CDR3 protein. Found here are some 690,000 distinct CDR3 sequences, roughly three fifths of them singletons; the top ten hold 10% to 12%. Specimen: blood. These receptors all come from a girl aged 2 to 10 with multiple sclerosis.

The chain recombines TRBV5-1 with TRBJ2-7; 8 bases align to TRBD1. This CDR3 comprises 13 residues. Trimming took 1 base from V and 6 from J; bases not matched to a gene: 3. Germline loops: CDR1 SGHRS, CDR2 YFSETQ. CDR3 DNA sequence: TGCGCCAGCAGCTTGCAGGGGGCCTCCGAGCAGTACTTC. As protein: CASSLQGASEQYF.

V and J are TRBV4-1 and TRBJ1-2; TRBD1 is a possible D gene (6 bases). The CDR3 contains 14 residues. V lost 0 bases and J lost 8, with 13 bases in between. Germline CDR1 reads MGHRA; CDR2 reads YSYEKL. CDR3 in amino acids: CASSQDPGVRGYTF. In nucleotides, the CDR3 is TGCGCCAGCAGCCAAGACCCAGGGGTACGAGGCTACACCTTC.

This clonotype was picked up a small number of times. The V gene is TRBV10-3, the J gene TRBJ2-1; the match to TRBD2 covers 10 bases. Looked up from germline, CDR1 is ENHRY and CDR2 is SYGVKD. This CDR3 region has 13 residues. V lost 8 bases, J lost 9 bases, and 7 bases stayed unmatched. CDR3 amino acids: CAIGTSATGEQFF. Here the CDR3 DNA reads TGTGCCATCGGGACTAGCGCAACAGGTGAGCAGTTCTTC.

This clonotype was picked up a small number of times. The rearrangement joins TRBV4-2 to TRBJ2-1, with 10 bases fitting TRBD1. J was trimmed by 8 bases and V by 4 bases; bases with no gene match: 11. CDR1 LGHNA and CDR2 YNFKEQ come from the germline V gene. The CDR3 covers 16 residues. The CDR3 DNA follows: TGTGCCAGCAGCCGCCCCCCGGCGACAGGGGGCTATGAGCAGTTCTTC. Translating it yields CASSRPPATGGYEQFF.

This chain uses TRBV7-2 with TRBJ2-7; D is possibly TRBD1 (6 bases). The ends were cut back, 3 bases at V and 4 bases at J, with 13 bases in the middle. The CDR3 extends over 14 amino acids. Germline-derived CDR1 and CDR2 are SGHTA and FQGNSA. The CDR3 DNA follows: TGTGCCAGCAGCTTTACAGGGAATAGGTACGAGCAGTACTTC. Amino acid sequence: CASSFTGNRYEQYF.

The chain is built from TRBV3-1 and TRBJ1-5; D is perhaps TRBD1 (5 bases). Germline V lookup: CDR1 LGHDT, CDR2 YNNKEL (reference sequence). V dropped 1 base and J dropped 9 bases, with 19 bases sitting between them. The CDR3 is made up of 16 amino acids. The CDR3 here is CASSQAPMRQGWPQHF. In nucleotides, the CDR3 is TGTGCCAGCAGCCAAGCTCCGATGCGGCAGGGTTGGCCCCAGCATTTT.

The V gene is TRBV6-1, the J gene TRBJ1-5, with D possibly TRBD1 on 6 matching bases. Deletions cut 5 bases from V and 2 bases from J, with 28 bases between. The CDR3 runs to 20 residues. CDR1 is MNHNS and CDR2 is SASEGT in the germline V gene. Written as DNA, the CDR3 is TGTGCCAGCAGTAATAAATTACAGGGAGCGGTAAATATGGGCAATCAGCCCCAGCATTTT. Amino acid sequence: CASSNKLQGAVNMGNQPQHF.

The rearrangement links TRBV29-1 to TRBJ2-5; 9 bases agree with TRBD1. J was trimmed by 5 bases and V by 6 bases; bases with no gene match: 10. The CDR3 sequence is 14 residues long. Germline loops: CDR1 SQVTM, CDR2 ANQGSEA. The CDR3 nucleotides are TGCAGCGTCGACGGACAGGGGATTGTGGAGACCCAGTACTTC. Its protein product is CSVDGQGIVETQYF.

The genes are TRBV7-6 and TRBJ2-1, with TRBD2 matching 9 bases. CDR1 and CDR2 (germline): SGHVS, FNYEAQ. The length of the CDR3 is 16 residues. V lost 4 bases and J lost 4; bases outside the gene matches: 8. The CDR3 region is CASSSDALAGYNEQFF. CDR3 sequence (DNA): TGTGCCAGCAGCTCCGATGCACTAGCGGGTTACAATGAGCAGTTCTTC. Filled out from reference TRBV7-6 and TRBJ2-1, the complete variable domain reads GAGVSQSPRYKVTKRGQDVALRCDPISGHVSLYWYRQALGQGPEFLTYFNYEAQQDKSGLPNDRFSAERPEGSISTLTIQRTEQRDSAMYRCASSSDALAGYNEQFFGPGTRLTVL.

The genes are TRBV28 and TRBJ2-1; D call uncertain. Between the trimmed V and J ends, which lost 6 bases and 0 bases, there was a span of 15 bases. The length of the CDR3 is 16 residues. CDR1 and CDR2 from the germline V gene are MDHEN and SYDVKM. The CDR3 loop is CASSPFSLRSYNEQFF. In DNA form, the CDR3 reads TGTGCCAGCAGCCCCTTCTCCCTTCGCTCCTACAATGAGCAGTTCTTC.

As for this clonotype: An end of the junction differs from the germline gene, which may be a read error. The chain uses TRBV7-9 and TRBJ2-1, with TRBD2 identical over 7 bases. CDR1 and CDR2 from the germline V gene are SEHNR and FQNEAQ (reference sequence). This CDR3 contains 13 residues. CDR3 residues: CGSSLAGRNEQFF. The CDR3 bases are TGTGGCAGCAGCTTAGCGGGCCGAAATGAGCAGTTCTTC.

The chain is built from TRBV29-1 and TRBJ1-1; 7 positions agree with TRBD1. V lost 5 bases and J lost 2; bases outside the gene matches: 5. The CDR3 extends over 13 amino acids. Looked up from germline, CDR1 is SQVTM and CDR2 is ANQGSEA. For the CDR3, the DNA is TGCAGCGTTCTAGACAGGGTAAACACTGAAGCTTTCTTT. Translated: CSVLDRVNTEAFF.

This clonotype was detected a few times. The chain joins TRBV4-3 to TRBJ2-3, with D perhaps given as TRBD1 or TRBD2 (5 bases each). Per germline, CDR1 LGHNA and CDR2 YSLEER. The CDR3 has 16 amino acids. The V end lost 5 bases, the J end lost 4 bases, and 19 bases lay between the germline ends. The CDR3: CASSYTGTRGSDTQYF. The CDR3 bases are TGCGCCAGCAGCTACACCGGGACCAGAGGATCAGATACGCAGTATTTT.

The genes are TRBV29-1 and TRBJ2-1, with D unclear. Per the germline V gene, CDR1 is SQVTM and CDR2 is ANQGSEA. V was pared by 8 bases and J by 1 base, with 12 bases between. This CDR3 is built from 13 residues. CDR3 amino acids: CSLRRTSYNEQFF. The DNA for the CDR3 is TGCAGCCTCCGTCGTACTTCCTACAATGAGCAGTTCTTC.

The chain is built from TRBV29-1 and TRBJ2-1; D is unresolved. Trimming shortened V by 1 base and J by 0 bases, and 13 bases separated the two germline ends. The CDR3 length is 16 residues. The germline V gene encodes CDR1 SQVTM and CDR2 ANQGSEA. DNA of the CDR3: TGCAGCGTTGAAGGTTATATCGCTAGCTCCTACAATGAGCAGTTCTTC. Its translation: CSVEGYIASSYNEQFF.

A note on this clonotype: At one boundary the junction diverges from the germline segment, which might be a read error. The genes are TRBV3-1 and TRBJ2-4, with D perhaps assigned TRBD1 or TRBD2 (5 bases each). This CDR3 comprises 16 residues. Germline CDR1 LGHDT, CDR2 YNNKEL (reference sequence). The CDR3: CASSQEGVGAKNTQYF. CDR3 DNA: TGTGCCAGCAGCCAAGAGGGGGTTGGAGCCAAAAACACTCAGTACTTC.

This clonotype showed up just a few times. The chain employs TRBV10-3 and TRBJ2-1, with 13 bases fitting TRBD2. Germline V gives CDR1 ENHRY, CDR2 SYGVKD. V trimming: 5 bases; J trimming: 9 bases; junction bases outside the gene matches: 4. The CDR3 is 14 residues long. Written as DNA, the CDR3 is TGTGCCATCAGTCCGGGACTAGCGGGGTTTGAGCAGTTCTTC. This codes for CAISPGLAGFEQFF.

This clonotype was detected a few times. The chain carries TRBV12-3 or TRBV12-4 and TRBJ2-1, with unresolved D. Deletions cut 3 bases from V and 6 bases from J, with 9 bases between. This CDR3 contains 13 residues. CDR3 bases: TGTGCCAGCAGTTTTGGTGGGCCCAATGAGCAGTTCTTC. This translates into CASSFGGPNEQFF.

There are a few counts of this clonotype. V and J are TRBV9 and TRBJ2-7; 10 bases fit TRBD1. The germline V gene encodes CDR1 SGDLS and CDR2 YYNGEE. This CDR3 region has 18 residues. V trimming: 3 bases; J trimming: 1 base; junction bases outside the gene matches: 13. The CDR3 nucleotides are TGTGCCAGCAGCGGGGCCCCCGAACCGGGACAGGGGTCCTACGAGCAGTACTTC. This sequence encodes CASSGAPEPGQGSYEQYF. Looking up the rest from reference TRBV9 and TRBJ2-7 gives the full variable domain: DSGVTQTPKHLITATGQRVTLRCSPRSGDLSVYWYQQSLDQGLQFLIQYYNGEERAKGNILERFSAQQFPDLHSELNLSSLELGDSALYFCASSGAPEPGQGSYEQYFGPGTRLTVT.

The chain carries TRBV6-2 or TRBV6-3 and TRBJ2-1; 14 nucleotides match TRBD2. J was trimmed by 3 bases and V by 3 bases; bases with no gene match: 13. CDR3 length: 20 residues. Germline CDR1 MNHEY, CDR2 SVGEGT. CDR3 nucleotide sequence: TGTGCCAGCAGTTATCGGACTAGCGGGGGGACGGATCACTACTACAATGAGCAGTTCTTC. Translation: CASSYRTSGGTDHYYNEQFF.

The chain joins TRBV30 to TRBJ1-5; the D gene is possibly TRBD1 (5 bases). There are 16 residues in the CDR3. The germline V gene encodes CDR1 GTSNPN and CDR2 SVGIG (reference sequence). V lost 3 bases and J 4 bases, leaving 19 bases between the germline ends. CDR3 bases: TGTGCCTGGAGCGGAGGGCCCGGGACGGCGAATCAGCCCCAGCATTTT. Translating it yields CAWSGGPGTANQPQHF. Full variable domain (remainder filled in from reference TRBV30 and TRBJ1-5): SQTIHQWPATLVQPVGSPLSLECTVEGTSNPNLYWYRQAAGRGLQLLFYSVGIGQISSEVPQNLSASRPQDRQFILSSKKLLLSDSGFYLCAWSGGPGTANQPQHFGDGTRLSIL.

As concerns this clonotype: The junction does not match germline at one end; this may be a read error. The chain couples TRBV12-3 or TRBV12-4 to TRBJ2-7, with TRBD2 matching over 11 bases. The CDR3 is made up of 14 amino acids. The CDR3 loop is CASRLAGGRREQYF. In DNA form, the CDR3 reads TGTGCCAGCAGGTTAGCGGGAGGGCGTCGGGAGCAGTACTTC.

There are a few counts of this clonotype. The chain links TRBV28 to TRBJ2-5, with D unclear. Between the trimmed V and J ends, which lost 7 bases and 3 bases, there was a span of 6 bases. The length of the CDR3 is 11 residues. Germline V gives CDR1 MDHEN, CDR2 SYDVKM. CDR3 nucleotides: TGTGCCAGCACCGCTAAAGAGACCCAGTACTTC. It yields the protein CASTAKETQYF.

With regard to this clonotype: A read error may account for a junction end that differs from germline. The chain carries TRBV11-1 and TRBJ2-5; D may be TRBD2 (5 bases). CDR1 and CDR2 (germline): SGHAT, FQDESV (reference sequence). The CDR3 extends over 15 amino acids. The CDR3 sequence is CASSLATASQETQYF. Here the CDR3 DNA reads TGCGCCAGCAGCTTAGCGACGGCTAGCCAAGAGACCCAGTACTTC.